This T cell receptor beta chain derives from a study of T cells after yellow fever vaccination. TCRdb re-analysed the 5' RACE reads in MiXCR, keeping a single row per CDR3 protein. Among approximately 350,000 distinct CDR3 sequences listed, around 10% were seen once. The V end lost 8 bases, the J end lost 8 bases, and 13 bases lay between the germline ends. Germline CDR1 and CDR2: SEHNR and FQNEAQ (reference sequence). The length of the CDR3 is 12 residues. A few counts support this clonotype. The specimen was PBMCs, collected on the day of the first yellow fever vaccination. The chain links TRBV7-9 to TRBJ2-1; no firm D call. The clonotype originates from a man younger than 35 who received the YFV17D yellow fever vaccine. The CDR3 DNA follows: TGTGCCAGCGAACCCTTGTTGTATGAGCAGTTCTTC. Translation gives CASEPLLYEQFF.